These 18 T cell receptor beta chains were all obtained from the same sample, sequenced in a study of blood T cell repertoires in COVID-19. Clones were read by immunoSEQ multiplex PCR, and TCRdb kept only the in-frame ones, dropping some. Of 250,000 to 350,000 clones in the sample, approximately 85% were seen once. The sample consisted of peripheral blood. Receptors were obtained from a human donor with COVID-19, enrolled during active disease. The donor label of this sample is uncertain.

This clone was seen just once. The rearrangement uses TRBV5-1 and TRBJ1-1, with 7 bases lining up with TRBD1. The junction had 11 bases not matched to a gene; V was cut back by 8 bases and J by 4 bases. The CDR3 consists of 14 residues. Germline V lookup: CDR1 SGHRS, CDR2 YFSETQ. The CDR3 sequence is CASSTTTGSTEAFF. The CDR3 nucleotides are TGCGCCAGTAGCACGACGACAGGGAGCACTGAAGCTTTCTTT.

The sample holds a few counts of this clone. The chain has TRBV5-1 and TRBJ1-2, with TRBD1 as a possible D gene (5 bases). The V end was cut by 0 bases, the J end by 4 bases, with 16 bases between. Germline V CDR1 and CDR2: SGHRS, YFSETQ. This CDR3 spans 16 amino acids. CDR3 DNA: TGCGCCAGCAGCTTGGGCCAGGGTGTGAGGTCCTATGGCTACACCTTC. Translation gives CASSLGQGVRSYGYTF.

For this clone: At one end the junction does not follow the germline gene, possibly because of a read error. Other DNA sequences in this sample translate to the same CDR3. The rearrangement joins TRBV28 to TRBJ2-7; D may be TRBD2 (5 bases). The CDR3 extends over 13 amino acids. Germline V gene data show CDR1 as MDHEN and CDR2 as SYDVKM. This chain's CDR3 is CASGGRVSYEQYF. The CDR3 coding sequence is TGCGCCAGCGGCGGGCGGGTCTCCTACGAGCAGTACTTC.

The chain's CDR3 is CASSLATGLAGAGEQFF. In DNA form, the CDR3 reads TGCGCCAGCAGCTTGGCCACGGGACTAGCGGGAGCCGGTGAGCAGTTCTTC. This chain connects TRBV5-1 to TRBJ2-1, with TRBD2 matching 14 bases. Germline trimming cut 0 bases from V and 9 bases from J; bases unmatched to any gene: 8. Germline V gene lookup returns CDR1 SGHRS and CDR2 YFSETQ. This CDR3 comprises 17 residues. Complete variable domain (other parts from reference TRBV5-1 and TRBJ2-1): KAGVTQTPRYLIKTRGQQVTLSCSPISGHRSVSWYQQTPGQGLQFLFEYFSETQRNKGNFPGRFSGRQFSNSRSEMNVSTLELGDSALYLCASSLATGLAGAGEQFFGPGTRLTVL.

This clone is a singleton in its sample. This chain uses TRBV10-3 with TRBJ1-5, with 7 bases lining up with TRBD1. Germline assignment: CDR1 ENHRY and CDR2 SYGVKD. Trimming took 0 bases from V and 6 from J; bases not matched to a gene: 2. The CDR3 runs 14 residues. The CDR3 protein is CAISESAGGQPQHF. The CDR3 nucleotides read TGTGCCATCAGTGAGTCGGCAGGGGGTCAGCCCCAGCATTTT.

Worth noting for this clone: Additional DNA sequences in this sample encode the identical CDR3. The V gene is TRBV7-3, the J gene TRBJ2-2, with 9 nucleotides matching TRBD2. CDR1 and CDR2 (germline): SGHTA, FQGTGA. The V gene end was trimmed by 5 bases and the J gene end by 5 bases; junction bases not matched to a gene: 6. There are 15 residues in the CDR3. The CDR3 is CASSLGLAGTGELFF. CDR3 DNA: TGTGCCAGCAGCCTGGGACTAGCAGGGACCGGGGAGCTGTTTTTT.

The chain combines TRBV5-4 with TRBJ1-5; no reliable D call. The CDR3 extends over 13 amino acids. Trimming took 2 bases from V and 6 from J, leaving 9 bases between them. Germline loops: CDR1 SGHNT, CDR2 YYREEE (reference sequence). CDR3 nucleotide sequence: TGTGCCAGCAGCTTTGAGGGCGGTCAGCCCCAGCATTTT. Residues: CASSFEGGQPQHF.

The chain couples TRBV11-2 to TRBJ2-1; 9 nucleotides align to TRBD2. The CDR3 sequence is 14 residues long. Germline CDR1 is SGHAT and CDR2 is FQNNGV. The V segment lost 4 bases and the J segment 7 bases; nucleotides outside the gene matches: 5. For the CDR3, the DNA is TGTGCCAGCAGCTCGCCCACTAGCGGGAATGAGCAGTTCTTC. Amino acid sequence: CASSSPTSGNEQFF.

This clone was seen a single time. This chain uses TRBV6-2 or TRBV6-3 with TRBJ2-7; 10 bases agree with TRBD1. Germline loops: CDR1 MNHEY, CDR2 SVGEGT. Trimming cost V 4 bases and J 3 bases; bases outside gene matches: 6. CDR3 length: 15 amino acids. The CDR3 DNA reads TGTGCCAGCAGTTTCCCGGGACAGGGGATCTACGAGCAGTACTTC. Amino acids: CASSFPGQGIYEQYF.

The chain couples TRBV27 to TRBJ2-2; weak D call: TRBD1 (5 bases). V was shortened by 5 bases and J by 0 bases, with 13 bases between the two germline ends. CDR1 is MNHEY, CDR2 SMNVEV, per germline (reference sequence). The CDR3 is made up of 16 amino acids. DNA for the CDR3: TGTGCCAGCAGTGGGTTTGGGGCAGCGAACACCGGGGAGCTGTTTTTT. Translated: CASSGFGAANTGELFF.

The chain links TRBV15 to TRBJ1-2, with D tentatively TRBD1 (6 bases). The CDR3 consists of 15 residues. V was cut by 6 bases and J by 3 bases, with 17 bases left in between. Germline V gives CDR1 LNHNV, CDR2 YYDKDF (reference sequence). DNA of the CDR3: TGTGCCACCAGGAAACCCGGGGACACGCACTATGGCTACACCTTC. The encoded protein is CATRKPGDTHYGYTF.

The chain uses TRBV19 and TRBJ2-7, with D possibly matching TRBD2 (5 bases). Germline assignment: CDR1 LNHDA and CDR2 SQIVND (reference sequence). Trimming pared 1 base from V and 0 bases from J, leaving 13 bases between. CDR3 length: 16 amino acids. The chain's CDR3 is CASSIAGLRSSYEQYF. The CDR3 DNA reads TGTGCCAGTAGTATAGCAGGACTCCGAAGCTCCTACGAGCAGTACTTC.

This clone was detected only once. The chain uses TRBV19 and TRBJ2-5, with 10 bases matching TRBD1. Looked up from germline, CDR1 is LNHDA and CDR2 is SQIVND (reference sequence). V lost 6 bases and J lost 4; bases outside the gene matches: 8. CDR3 size: 15 residues. This CDR3 reads CASSRDRGPPETQYF. DNA for the CDR3: TGTGCCAGTAGCAGAGACAGGGGGCCTCCAGAGACCCAGTACTTC.

The chain employs TRBV29-1 and TRBJ2-5; D not certain. V dropped 0 bases and J dropped 5 bases, with 10 bases sitting between them. This CDR3 has 13 residues. Germline CDR1 reads SQVTM; CDR2 reads ANQGSEA. The CDR3 spells CSVEEFQWETQYF. The CDR3 bases are TGCAGCGTTGAAGAATTTCAGTGGGAGACCCAGTACTTC.

The J gene is TRBJ2-2, the V gene TRBV4-1; 7 positions match TRBD2. Per the germline V gene, CDR1 is MGHRA and CDR2 is YSYEKL. This CDR3 is 17 amino acids long. Trimming removed 0 bases from V and 2 bases from J; junction bases left unmatched: 6. The chain's CDR3 is CASSQDSSGANTGELFF. The CDR3, as DNA: TGCGCCAGCAGCCAAGATTCCAGCGGGGCTAACACCGGGGAGCTGTTTTTT.

This CDR3 is CAISEGGRGVNQPQHF. Written as DNA, the CDR3 is TGTGCCATCAGTGAAGGGGGTAGGGGCGTAAATCAGCCCCAGCATTTT. The rearrangement links TRBV10-3 to TRBJ1-5; maybe TRBD1 (6 bases). The V and J ends lost 3 bases and 4 bases respectively, with 16 bases between them. CDR1 and CDR2 from the germline V gene are ENHRY and SYGVKD. This CDR3 has 16 residues.

The J gene is TRBJ1-1, the V gene TRBV6-4; D is unresolved. Germline CDR1 reads MRHNA; CDR2 reads SNTAGT. The CDR3 is 13 residues long. V dropped 6 bases and J dropped 0 bases, with 8 bases sitting between them. In nucleotides, the CDR3 is TGTGCCAGCAGCTATCGATTGAACACTGAAGCTTTCTTT. It specifies CASSYRLNTEAFF.

This chain links TRBV9 with TRBJ1-5; D is undetermined. The CDR3 consists of 15 residues. Trimming took off 4 bases at V and 0 bases at J, with 11 bases between the two ends. Germline V gives CDR1 SGDLS, CDR2 YYNGEE. The CDR3 loop reads CASSFDSGSNQPQHF. The CDR3 DNA follows: TGTGCCAGCAGCTTCGATTCAGGTAGCAATCAGCCCCAGCATTTT.